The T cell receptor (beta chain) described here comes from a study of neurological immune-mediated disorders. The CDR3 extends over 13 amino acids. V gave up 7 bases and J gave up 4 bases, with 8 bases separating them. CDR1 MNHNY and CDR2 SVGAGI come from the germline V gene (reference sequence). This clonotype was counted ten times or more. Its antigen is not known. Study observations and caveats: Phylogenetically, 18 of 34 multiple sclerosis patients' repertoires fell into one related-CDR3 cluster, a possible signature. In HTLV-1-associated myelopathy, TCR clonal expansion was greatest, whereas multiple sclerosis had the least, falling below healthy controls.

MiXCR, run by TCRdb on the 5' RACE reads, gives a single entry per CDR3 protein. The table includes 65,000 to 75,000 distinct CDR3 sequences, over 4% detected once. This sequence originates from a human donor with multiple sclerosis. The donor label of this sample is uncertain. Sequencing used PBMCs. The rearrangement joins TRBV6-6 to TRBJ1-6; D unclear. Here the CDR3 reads CASKGGYNSPLHF. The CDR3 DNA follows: TGTGCCAGCAAAGGAGGTTATAATTCACCCCTCCACTTT.